This T cell receptor (beta chain) was obtained from a study of beta chain features in type 1 diabetes. Study context: No patient-donor differences in age, gender, total cells or subset yield. Study-level points and caveats: Across all four CD4+ subsets, people with type 1 diabetes showed modestly shorter TCRB CDR3s.

Deletions cut 3 bases from V and 5 bases from J, with 16 bases between. CDR1 and CDR2 (germline): GTSNPN, SVGIG (reference sequence). The CDR3 consists of 14 residues. As regards this clone: Its target is not known.

Every donor provided one heparinised blood draw, which averaged roughly 120 mL. Every isolated RNA sample was fully reverse transcribed, so sequencing captured expressed TCRB transcripts. Generated by immunoSEQ multiplex PCR, the TCRdb table keeps only in-frame clones and is missing some. The data hold fewer than 450,000 clones, with roughly 12% observed a single time. The sequenced sample was naive CD4+ T cells from blood. The chain couples TRBV30 to TRBJ1-2; D is unclear. The sequence came from a woman aged 18-29 years with type 1 diabetes. Here the CDR3 reads CAWSVGSKTYGYTF. The CDR3, as DNA: TGTGCCTGGAGCGTCGGAAGCAAGACTTATGGCTACACCTTC. Full variable domain (remainder filled in from reference TRBV30 and TRBJ1-2): SQTIHQWPATLVQPVGSPLSLECTVEGTSNPNLYWYRQAAGRGLQLLFYSVGIGQISSEVPQNLSASRPQDRQFILSSKKLLLSDSGFYLCAWSVGSKTYGYTFGSGTRLTVV.